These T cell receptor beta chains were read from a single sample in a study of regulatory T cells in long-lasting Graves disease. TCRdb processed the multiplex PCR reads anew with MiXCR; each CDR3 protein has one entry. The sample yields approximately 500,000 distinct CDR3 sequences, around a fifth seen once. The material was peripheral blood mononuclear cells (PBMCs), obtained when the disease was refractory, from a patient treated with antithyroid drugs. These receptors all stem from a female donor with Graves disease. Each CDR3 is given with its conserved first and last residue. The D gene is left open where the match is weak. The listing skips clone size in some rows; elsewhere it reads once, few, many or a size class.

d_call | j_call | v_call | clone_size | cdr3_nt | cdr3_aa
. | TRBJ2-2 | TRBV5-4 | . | TGTGCCAGCAGCAACCGGAGCACCGGGGAGCTGTTTTTT | CASSNRSTGELFF
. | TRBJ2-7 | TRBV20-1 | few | TGCAGTGCTAGAGATAGGGGAGCAGCCCTCTCCTACGAGCAGTACTTC | CSARDRGAALSYEQYF
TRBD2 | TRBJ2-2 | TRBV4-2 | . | TGTGCCAGCAGCCCTAGACTAGCGGGTTTCGCGAACACCGGGGAGCTGTTTTTT | CASSPRLAGFANTGELFF
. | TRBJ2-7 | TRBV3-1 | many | TGTGCCAGCAGCCAAGAATTGGGGCAGCAGTACTTC | CASSQELGQQYF
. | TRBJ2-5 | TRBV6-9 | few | TGTGCCAGCAGTTACCCAAGACAGAACCGATACCAAGAGACCCAGTACTTC | CASSYPRQNRYQETQYF
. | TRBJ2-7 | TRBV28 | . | TGTGCCAGCGGTCCAACAAACCTCTCGGTTCGAAGCTCCTACGAGCAGTACTTC | CASGPTNLSVRSSYEQYF
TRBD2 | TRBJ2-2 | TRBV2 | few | TGTGCCAGCAGTGAAACGAGCGGGGCCTACACCGGGGAGCTGTTTTTT | CASSETSGAYTGELFF
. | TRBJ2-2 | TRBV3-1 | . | TGTGCCAACAGCCAAGAAATTGGAAAGGGGTACACCGGGGAGCTGTTTTTT | CANSQEIGKGYTGELFF
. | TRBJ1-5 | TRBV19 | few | TGTGCCAGTATATCGACAGTTAGCAATCAGCCCCAGCATTTT | CASISTVSNQPQHF
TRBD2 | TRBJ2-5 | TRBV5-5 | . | TGTGCCAGCAGCTGGATGGGGACTAGCGGACAAGAGACCCAGTACTTC | CASSWMGTSGQETQYF
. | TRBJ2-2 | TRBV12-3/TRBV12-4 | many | TGTGCCAGCAGCAGGGAGACCGGGGAGCTGTTTTTT | CASSRETGELFF
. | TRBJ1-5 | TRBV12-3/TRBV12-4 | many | TGTGCCAGCGGTGCGACTAGGCCCTCGGGCAGGGTCAATCAGCCCCAGCATTTT | CASGATRPSGRVNQPQHF
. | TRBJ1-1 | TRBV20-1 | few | TGCAGTGCTAGAGCGGACAGATCGAACACTGAAGCTTTCTTT | CSARADRSNTEAFF
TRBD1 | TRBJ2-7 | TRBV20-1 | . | TGCAGTGCTAGAGATTCCGGGACAGGGGAGAACGAGCAGTACTTC | CSARDSGTGENEQYF
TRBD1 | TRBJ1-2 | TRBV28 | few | TGTGCCAGCAGTTTATGGGCAGGGGGCGGCTATGGCTACACCTTC | CASSLWAGGGYGYTF
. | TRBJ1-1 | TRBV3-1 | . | TGTGCCAGCAGCCAAAAACTGGTAACTGAAGCTTTCTTT | CASSQKLVTEAFF
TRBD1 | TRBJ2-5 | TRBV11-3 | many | TGTGCCAGCAGCTTTCGTGGGGACAGTTCCTACCAAGAGACCCAGTACTTC | CASSFRGDSSYQETQYF
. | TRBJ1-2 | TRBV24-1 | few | TGTGCCACCAGTGATTCGACACCTTCGGAGTATGGCTACACCTTC | CATSDSTPSEYGYTF
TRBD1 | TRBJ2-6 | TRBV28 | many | TGTGCCAGTAGTGGCTGGGGCGACAGGGTTTCAGGGGCCAACGTCCTGACTTTC | CASSGWGDRVSGANVLTF
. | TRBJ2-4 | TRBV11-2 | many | TGTGCCAGCAGCTCAAAGTGGGACACGCGGCACATTCAGTACTTC | CASSSKWDTRHIQYF
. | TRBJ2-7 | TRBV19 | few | TGTGCCACTACCTTGGGTTACGAGCAGTACTTC | CATTLGYEQYF
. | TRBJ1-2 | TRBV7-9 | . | TGTGCCAGCAGCACTGGGTTAAACGACTATGGCTACACCTTC | CASSTGLNDYGYTF
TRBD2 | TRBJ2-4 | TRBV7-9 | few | TGTGCCAGCAGCTTAGCGGGAGGGCCCGCAGCCAAAAACATTCAGTACTTC | CASSLAGGPAAKNIQYF
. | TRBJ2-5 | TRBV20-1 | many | TGCAGTGTGAGGGTCGGGGGTCAAGAGACCCAGTACTTC | CSVRVGGQETQYF
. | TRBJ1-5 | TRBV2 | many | TGTGCCAGCAGTCCTGGACAGTTCAATCAGCCCCAGCATTTT | CASSPGQFNQPQHF
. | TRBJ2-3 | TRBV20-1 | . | TGCAGTGCTAGAGATAGGAGAAGGGACCTCACAGATACGCAGTATTTT | CSARDRRRDLTDTQYF
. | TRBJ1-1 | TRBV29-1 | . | TGCAGCGTGGGGGGCGCGGGGGGTTACGTGAACACTGAAGCTTTCTTT | CSVGGAGGYVNTEAFF
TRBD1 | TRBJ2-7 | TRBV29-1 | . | TGCAGCACGCCGGGACAGGGACCTTACGAGCAGTACTTC | CSTPGQGPYEQYF
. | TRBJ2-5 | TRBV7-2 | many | TGTGCCAGCAGCTTCACCTGGGACCAGGAGACCCAGTACTTC | CASSFTWDQETQYF
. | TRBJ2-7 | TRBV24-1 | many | TGTGCCACCGTACGTTCAGGGTTCCCTTCCTACGAGCAGTACTTC | CATVRSGFPSYEQYF
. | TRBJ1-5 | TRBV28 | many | TGTGCCAGCAGTTTATCAGGGGTCCAGCCCCAGCATTTT | CASSLSGVQPQHF
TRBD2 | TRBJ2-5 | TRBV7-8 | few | TGTGCCAGCAGCTTACTGCGGACTAGCGGGTCCACGTACCAAGAGACCCAGTACTTC | CASSLLRTSGSTYQETQYF
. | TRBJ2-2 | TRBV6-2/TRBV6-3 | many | TGTGCCAGCAGTCCGAGGGGACAGAACACCGGGGAGCTGTTTTTT | CASSPRGQNTGELFF
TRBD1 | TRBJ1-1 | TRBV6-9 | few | TGTGCCAGCAGTTCTTACCCGGGACAGGGGAACACTGAAGCTTTCTTT | CASSSYPGQGNTEAFF
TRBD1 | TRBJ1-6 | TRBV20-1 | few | TGCAGTGCTTCCGGGACAGAAGATTCACCCCTCCACTTT | CSASGTEDSPLHF
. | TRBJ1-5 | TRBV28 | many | TGTGCCAGCAGTTTTGAAACAGGGACTCAGCCCCAGCATTTT | CASSFETGTQPQHF
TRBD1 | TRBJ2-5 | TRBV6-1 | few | TGTGCCAGCAGCCTGGGACAGGCGGAGACCCAGTACTTC | CASSLGQAETQYF
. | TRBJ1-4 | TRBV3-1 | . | TGTGCCAGCAGCCGAGATACCTGGGCCCGAGAAAAACTGTTTTTT | CASSRDTWAREKLFF
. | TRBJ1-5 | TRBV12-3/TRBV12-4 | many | TGTGCCAGCAAGGGGACTTGGAATCAGCCCCAGCATTTT | CASKGTWNQPQHF
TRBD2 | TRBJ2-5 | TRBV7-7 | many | TGTGCTAGCAGCGCCCGACTAGCGGGAGCGTCTGAGACCCAGTACTTC | CASSARLAGASETQYF
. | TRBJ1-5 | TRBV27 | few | TGTGCCAGCAGTTTAGGAGGTGGGGGACACCGAGGAAGCAATCAGCCCCAGCATTTT | CASSLGGGGHRGSNQPQHF
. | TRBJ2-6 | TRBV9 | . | TGTGCCAGCACTACCGGGTCGGGGGCCAACGTCCTGACTTTC | CASTTGSGANVLTF